The 32 T cell receptor beta chains below come from one sample, sequenced in a study of identical twins. TCRdb passed the 5' RACE reads through MiXCR, listing each CDR3 protein once. The sample holds 700,000 to 950,000 distinct CDR3 sequences; approximately 13% are singletons and the top ten take around 1.5%. The same sample was also used in a study of yellow fever vaccine responses in identical twins.

Sequencing input: PBMCs. The receptors were sampled from a woman aged 18-29 years in good health.

The chain uses TRBV4-1 and TRBJ2-7, with D tentatively TRBD2 (6 bases). V shed 1 base and J shed 5 bases, with 12 bases lying between them. Germline V CDR1 and CDR2: MGHRA, YSYEKL. The CDR3 consists of 14 residues. The CDR3 reads CASSQGGVYDEQYF. The DNA for the CDR3 is TGCGCCAGCAGCCAAGGGGGGGTGTACGACGAGCAGTACTTC.

This clonotype was detected a few times. The chain couples TRBV29-1 to TRBJ2-7, with D perhaps TRBD2 (6 bases). Trimming cost V 4 bases and J 5 bases, with 12 bases left between them. The CDR3 totals 12 residues. Germline values: CDR1 SQVTM, CDR2 ANQGSEA. CDR3 coding DNA: TGCAGCGTTGGGAGGGGATCGCACGAGCAGTACTTC. This translates into CSVGRGSHEQYF.

CDR3 nucleotide sequence: TGTGCCAGCAGTTCAGGGACAGACTTTAATGAAAAACTGTTTTTT. Translating it yields CASSSGTDFNEKLFF. The chain joins TRBV12-3 or TRBV12-4 to TRBJ1-4; 7 bases agree with TRBD1. The CDR3 has 15 amino acids. Germline trimming cut 4 bases from V and 4 bases from J; bases unmatched to any gene: 6.

Turning to this clonotype: A much larger clone differs by one base, so this may be a read error. This rearrangement joins TRBV20-1 to TRBJ2-5, with 8 bases matching TRBD2. The trim removed 0 bases at V and 9 bases at J, leaving 9 bases unmatched. Germline V gene lookup returns CDR1 DFQATT and CDR2 SNEGSKA (reference sequence). The CDR3 is 14 residues long. The CDR3 reads CSARDSGGLEAQYF. As DNA, the CDR3 is TGCAGTGCTAGAGATTCGGGGGGGTTGGAGGCCCAGTACTTC.

This clonotype was observed many times. The J gene is TRBJ2-7, the V gene TRBV6-1; 10 positions match TRBD1. This CDR3 comprises 15 residues. Trimming at V came to 6 bases and at J to 4 bases, leaving 9 bases not matched to a gene. Germline lookup yields CDR1 MNHNS and CDR2 SASEGT. The CDR3 DNA reads as TGTGCCAGCAGGACCTCGACAGGGGGCTATTACGAGCAGTACTTC. Its translation is CASRTSTGGYYEQYF.

The chain links TRBV10-2 to TRBJ2-7, with 7 bases identical to TRBD2. This CDR3 is 15 amino acids long. CDR1 is WSHSY and CDR2 is SAAADI in the germline V gene. Germline trimming cut 0 bases from V and 4 bases from J; bases unmatched to any gene: 6. CDR3 protein: CASSESKGLPYEQYF. Here the CDR3 DNA reads TGCGCCAGCAGTGAGTCGAAGGGACTACCTTACGAGCAGTACTTC.

This clonotype was found a few times. V usage is TRBV29-1 and J usage is TRBJ2-1; 9 bases are shared with TRBD1. V lost 6 bases to trimming and J lost 7 bases; unmatched junction nucleotides: 19. The CDR3 spans 17 residues. The V gene's germline CDR1 is SQVTM and CDR2 ANQGSEA. The CDR3 bases are TGCAGCGTCATAAAAGGGGGGCCTGGGACAGGGATTAATGAGCAGTTCTTC. It translates to CSVIKGGPGTGINEQFF.

V is TRBV10-3 and J is TRBJ2-3; 7 bases line up with TRBD2. V lost 2 bases to trimming and J lost 5 bases; unmatched junction nucleotides: 4. CDR1 ENHRY and CDR2 SYGVKD come from the germline V gene. The CDR3 has 14 residues. The CDR3 DNA reads TGTGCCATCAGTGAGGGGGCTAGCGGAGATACGCAGTATTTT. It yields the protein CAISEGASGDTQYF.

Many counts were recorded for this clonotype. This chain connects TRBV12-3 or TRBV12-4 to TRBJ1-2; D might be TRBD1 (5 bases). CDR3 size: 15 residues. Between the trimmed V and J ends, which lost 1 base and 5 bases, there was a span of 14 bases. CDR3 bases: TGTGCCAGCAGTTTAGAATCGGCCGGGGGTTATGGCTACACCTTC. Protein sequence: CASSLESAGGYGYTF.

This clonotype was observed a handful of times. The chain employs TRBV12-3 or TRBV12-4 and TRBJ1-3; perhaps TRBD1 as D (5 bases). The CDR3 is 16 amino acids. Trimming cost V 6 bases and J 2 bases, with 17 bases left between them. The CDR3 spells CASSFATGTAGNTIYF. The DNA for the CDR3 is TGTGCCAGCAGCTTCGCCACCGGGACGGCTGGAAACACCATATATTTT.

V is TRBV7-3 and J is TRBJ1-1; D gene unclear. The V end lost 0 bases, the J end lost 1 base, and 12 bases lay between the germline ends. This CDR3 region has 16 residues. The germline gives CDR1 SGHTA, CDR2 FQGTGA. Written as DNA, the CDR3 is TGTGCCAGCAGCTTAACGGGCGGAGTCGAGAACACTGAAGCTTTCTTT. The encoded protein is CASSLTGGVENTEAFF.

The sample holds a few counts of this clonotype. V is TRBV5-1 and J is TRBJ2-2; D is possibly TRBD1 or TRBD2 (6 bases each). This CDR3 comprises 15 residues. Per the germline V gene, CDR1 is SGHRS and CDR2 is YFSETQ. The V gene lost 3 bases and the J gene lost 4 bases, with 13 bases spanning the gap. CDR3 in amino acids: CASSYGGGSTGELFF. The CDR3, as DNA: TGCGCCAGCAGCTACGGAGGGGGTAGCACCGGGGAGCTGTTTTTT.

This clonotype was counted at least ten times. The chain recombines TRBV4-1 with TRBJ2-2, with D unresolved. Deletions cut 6 bases from V and 3 bases from J, with 2 bases between. The CDR3 loop spans 11 amino acids. Germline V gives CDR1 MGHRA, CDR2 YSYEKL. The CDR3 nucleotides read TGCGCCAGCAGAGACACCGGGGAGCTGTTTTTT. It encodes CASRDTGELFF.

This clonotype was counted between two and nine times. The rearrangement links TRBV7-9 to TRBJ2-7; the D gene is possibly TRBD1 (5 bases). Germline CDR1 is SEHNR and CDR2 is FQNEAQ (reference sequence). This CDR3 comprises 14 residues. V lost 6 bases, J lost 2 bases, and 14 bases lay in between. The CDR3 nucleotides are TGTGCCAGCAGAGGGGCATCAGGACCCTACGAGCAGTACTTC. Protein product: CASRGASGPYEQYF.

This chain links TRBV6-5 with TRBJ2-1; 12 bases align to TRBD2. Germline values: CDR1 MNHEY, CDR2 SVGAGI. This CDR3 spans 18 amino acids. Unmatched junction bases numbered 12, after V lost 0 bases and J lost 9 bases. In nucleotides, the CDR3 is TGTGCCAGCAGTTACTCTCGAACGACTAGCGGGAGAGATGTTGAGCAGTTCTTC. Translating gives CASSYSRTTSGRDVEQFF.

There are a few counts of this clonotype. This rearrangement joins TRBV7-9 to TRBJ2-7, with D tentatively TRBD1 (6 bases). Between the trimmed V and J ends, which lost 1 base and 4 bases, there was a span of 17 bases. This CDR3 has 16 residues. Germline CDR1 reads SEHNR; CDR2 reads FQNEAQ (reference sequence). The CDR3 protein is CASSLVPGASVYEQYF. The CDR3 bases are TGTGCCAGCAGCTTAGTTCCAGGGGCGTCAGTTTACGAGCAGTACTTC.

This clonotype was detected ten times or more. The rearrangement joins TRBV7-2 to TRBJ1-2; 7 bases fit TRBD1. V was clipped by 1 base and J by 3 bases; unmatched bases: 2. CDR3 length equals 14 residues. The germline V gene has CDR1 SGHTA and CDR2 FQGNSA. CDR3 sequence: CASSLGGGDYGYTF. As DNA, the CDR3 is TGTGCCAGCAGCTTAGGAGGGGGCGACTATGGCTACACCTTC.

This chain uses TRBV20-1 with TRBJ2-5, with TRBD2 identical over 8 bases. The CDR3 has 15 residues. Per the germline V gene, CDR1 is DFQATT and CDR2 is SNEGSKA (reference sequence). Unmatched junction bases numbered 10, after V lost 3 bases and J lost 4 bases. The CDR3 is CSASIVGRAGETQYF. CDR3 DNA: TGCAGTGCTAGCATTGTCGGGAGGGCCGGAGAGACCCAGTACTTC.

This clonotype was detected ten times or more. This chain links TRBV15 with TRBJ1-4; D is perhaps TRBD1 (5 bases). Germline values: CDR1 LNHNV, CDR2 YYDKDF (reference sequence). The CDR3 has 18 residues. V gave up 0 bases and J gave up 3 bases, with 17 bases separating them. CDR3 amino acids: CATSRDGAPQGANEKLFF. CDR3 DNA: TGTGCCACCAGCAGAGATGGGGCACCCCAGGGCGCTAATGAAAAACTGTTTTTT.

This chain links TRBV13 with TRBJ2-5, with a tentative D call TRBD2 (6 bases). This CDR3 region has 15 residues. CDR1 is PRHDT, CDR2 FYEKMQ, per germline (reference sequence). V dropped 2 bases and J dropped 5 bases, with 15 bases sitting between them. CDR3 sequence: CASSLLAIGGETQYF. CDR3 coding DNA: TGTGCCAGCAGCTTACTAGCGATTGGAGGGGAGACCCAGTACTTC.

This CDR3 is CASTDRGMNTEAFF. The CDR3 DNA reads as TGTGCCAGCACAGACAGGGGGATGAACACTGAAGCTTTCTTT. The rearrangement uses TRBV12-3 or TRBV12-4 and TRBJ1-1; TRBD1 matches at 9 bases. The CDR3 runs to 14 residues. Trimming at V came to 7 bases and at J to 0 bases, leaving 3 bases not matched to a gene.

This clonotype was seen a handful of times. The chain is built from TRBV6-1 and TRBJ1-4, with a tentative D call TRBD1 (6 bases). The germline CDR1 and CDR2 sequences are MNHNS and SASEGT. This CDR3 is built from 15 residues. Trimming stripped 0 bases from V and 4 bases from J, with 9 bases between. CDR3 region: CASSEAGAINEKLFF. CDR3 nucleotides: TGTGCCAGCAGTGAAGCGGGGGCCATTAATGAAAAACTGTTTTTT.

This clonotype was recorded a few times. This rearrangement joins TRBV14 to TRBJ1-6, with D possibly being TRBD1 (6 bases). Trimming took 3 bases from V and 7 from J, leaving 10 bases between them. The CDR3 contains 14 residues. Germline CDR1 reads SGHDN; CDR2 reads FVKESK. The CDR3 nucleotides are TGTGCCAGCAGCCACGAAACAGGGAATTCACCCCTCCACTTT. It is translated as CASSHETGNSPLHF.

This clonotype was picked up a small number of times. The V call is TRBV9, the J call TRBJ2-3; D may match TRBD1 or TRBD2 (6 bases each). The CDR3 has 15 residues. Trimming removed 4 bases from V and 1 base from J, with 13 bases in between. Germline V gene lookup returns CDR1 SGDLS and CDR2 YYNGEE. DNA of the CDR3: TGTGCCAGCAGCTCTGAGGGGGGTGGCACAGATACGCAGTATTTT. Translation: CASSSEGGGTDTQYF.

This clonotype occurred a few times. This rearrangement joins TRBV12-3 or TRBV12-4 to TRBJ1-1, with D possibly being TRBD1 (5 bases). V lost 6 bases to trimming and J lost 0 bases, with 11 bases between them. This CDR3 has 14 residues. CDR3 region: CASRTGQMNTEAFF. The CDR3 bases are TGTGCCAGCAGAACAGGACAAATGAACACTGAAGCTTTCTTT.

This clonotype was detected many times. The chain has TRBV5-1 and TRBJ2-5; the D gene is possibly TRBD2 (5 bases). Germline V lookup: CDR1 SGHRS, CDR2 YFSETQ. The CDR3 covers 15 residues. V lost 4 bases and J lost 2, with 15 bases in between. The DNA of the CDR3 is TGCGCCAGCAGCCCTCTGGGCAGCGGACAAGAGACCCAGTACTTC. This translates into CASSPLGSGQETQYF.

This clonotype has only a few counts. V usage is TRBV12-2 and J usage is TRBJ1-5; the table's D call of TRBD1 was not tested on the DNA. TRBV12-2 is described as a pseudogene. The CDR3 is 17 residues long. The CDR3 DNA reads TGTGCAAGTCGCTTAGCCCGGACAGAATATAGCAATCAGCCCCAGCATTTT. This gives the protein CASRLARTEYSNQPQHF.

This clonotype was seen more than once but under ten times. The chain joins TRBV6-5 to TRBJ2-7; D gene uncertain. Germline CDR1 MNHEY, CDR2 SVGAGI. The V end lost 0 bases, the J end lost 7 bases, and 10 bases lay between the germline ends. The CDR3 is made up of 13 amino acids. CDR3 protein: CASSYSRGLEQYV. CDR3 nucleotides: TGTGCCAGCAGTTACTCGAGAGGTTTAGAGCAGTACGTC.

This clonotype has at least ten counts. The V call is TRBV10-1, the J call TRBJ2-2; D is unresolved. Germline V CDR1 and CDR2: WNHNN, SYGVQD (reference sequence). Trimming took 6 bases from V and 8 from J, leaving 16 bases between them. The CDR3 sequence is 14 residues long. The CDR3 coding sequence is TGCGCCAGCAGCGCCGACCGATACCAAGGGGAGCTGTTTTTT. As protein: CASSADRYQGELFF.

The chain has TRBV6-1 and TRBJ1-3; possibly TRBD1 for D (5 bases). The ends were cut back, 6 bases at V and 4 bases at J, with 16 bases in the middle. This CDR3 has 15 amino acids. Germline V gene data show CDR1 as MNHNS and CDR2 as SASEGT. For the CDR3, the DNA is TGTGCCAGCAGACCACTGACAGATTACGGAAACACCATATATTTT. Protein sequence: CASRPLTDYGNTIYF.

This clonotype was found a few times. This chain uses TRBV15 with TRBJ2-7; D might be TRBD1 (6 bases). There are 16 residues in the CDR3. The germline gives CDR1 LNHNV, CDR2 YYDKDF (reference sequence). Trimming left V 0 bases short and J 3 bases short, with 15 bases between. DNA for the CDR3: TGTGCCACCAGCAGAGAAGGCGGACAGTCCATCTACGAGCAGTACTTC. Its translation: CATSREGGQSIYEQYF.

This clonotype was found a few times. V is TRBV29-1 and J is TRBJ2-1, with a possible D match to TRBD2 (6 bases). The CDR3 covers 15 residues. V was cut by 3 bases and J by 4 bases, with 16 bases left in between. The V gene's germline CDR1 is SQVTM and CDR2 ANQGSEA. The CDR3 sequence is CSVDPLRETYNEQFF. In DNA, the CDR3 is TGCAGCGTTGATCCCTTGCGGGAAACTTACAATGAGCAGTTCTTC.